Listed below are T cell receptor beta chains from one sample, sequenced in a study of CD8+CD57+ T cells in acquired aplastic anemia. TCRdb called the reads again in MiXCR, with one record for every CDR3 protein. The table lists over 150,000 distinct CDR3 sequences, around half of them singletons. Sequencing was carried out using sorted CD4+, CD8+, or CD8+CD57+ T cells (not recorded which) from PBMCs. These receptors all stem from a human donor with aplastic anemia. Each CDR3 is given with its conserved first and last residue. D genes are given only for firm matches. Where a row states a size, it is once, few, many or the class of an expanded clone; other rows omit it.

clone size: few; V gene: TRBV7-3; D gene: TRBD1; J gene: TRBJ1-2; CDR3 DNA: TGTGCCAGCAGCTTAACAGGGACAGGGTATGGCTACACCTTC; CDR3 protein: CASSLTGTGYGYTF
clone size: few; V gene: TRBV2; D gene: .; J gene: TRBJ1-2; CDR3 DNA: TGTGCCAGCAGTGGGTACAGGAAGGGGCTTGGCTACACCTTC; CDR3 protein: CASSGYRKGLGYTF
clone size: few; V gene: TRBV7-8; D gene: TRBD1; J gene: TRBJ1-2; CDR3 DNA: TGTGCCAGCAGTGCTAGAGGGACAGGGTCCAACTATGGCTACACCTTC; CDR3 protein: CASSARGTGSNYGYTF
clone size: few; V gene: TRBV2; D gene: .; J gene: TRBJ2-1; CDR3 DNA: TGTGCCAGCAGTCAGCCCTTTAACAATGAGCAGTTCTTC; CDR3 protein: CASSQPFNNEQFF
clone size: .; V gene: TRBV15; D gene: TRBD1; J gene: TRBJ1-3; CDR3 DNA: TGTGCCACCAGCAGACACAGGGGAGCTGGAAACACCATATATTTT; CDR3 protein: CATSRHRGAGNTIYF
clone size: few; V gene: TRBV7-2; D gene: .; J gene: TRBJ2-5; CDR3 DNA: TGTGCCAGCAGCCCGAGTTGGGAGACCCAGTACTTC; CDR3 protein: CASSPSWETQYF
clone size: .; V gene: TRBV7-8; D gene: .; J gene: TRBJ1-5; CDR3 DNA: TGTGCCAGCAGCTTAAGGTCACAGAGGGTTAGCAATCAGCCCCAGCATTTT; CDR3 protein: CASSLRSQRVSNQPQHF
clone size: many; V gene: TRBV9; D gene: .; J gene: TRBJ2-1; CDR3 DNA: TGTGCCAGCAGCGTAGCACTAGCAGATGAGCAGTTCTTC; CDR3 protein: CASSVALADEQFF
clone size: .; V gene: TRBV13; D gene: TRBD1; J gene: TRBJ1-1; CDR3 DNA: TGTGCCAGCAGCTTGGGAGACAGGGGATTGAACACTGAAGCTTTCTTT; CDR3 protein: CASSLGDRGLNTEAFF
clone size: few; V gene: TRBV12-3/TRBV12-4; D gene: TRBD2; J gene: TRBJ2-1; CDR3 DNA: TGTGCCAGCAGCCTGGGTGCGAGCGGGGGGACTAATGAGCAGTTCTTC; CDR3 protein: CASSLGASGGTNEQFF
clone size: once; V gene: TRBV7-9; D gene: .; J gene: TRBJ1-2; CDR3 DNA: TGTGCCAGCAGCTTCCAGGGCGGCTACACCTTC; CDR3 protein: CASSFQGGYTF
clone size: once; V gene: TRBV12-3/TRBV12-4; D gene: .; J gene: TRBJ1-6; CDR3 DNA: TGTGCCAGCAGTTTGTCGGGGGGGAATTCACCCCTCCACTTT; CDR3 protein: CASSLSGGNSPLHF
clone size: .; V gene: TRBV19; D gene: .; J gene: TRBJ1-5; CDR3 DNA: TGTGCCAGTAGATCCTCGGGCTACAATGAGCCCCAGCATTTT; CDR3 protein: CASRSSGYNEPQHF
clone size: few; V gene: TRBV25-1; D gene: .; J gene: TRBJ1-2; CDR3 DNA: TGTGCCAGCAGTGAATCGTCAAGCCGTAGAACAGGGCCCAACTATGGCTACACCTTC; CDR3 protein: CASSESSSRRTGPNYGYTF
clone size: .; V gene: TRBV7-8; D gene: TRBD1; J gene: TRBJ1-1; CDR3 DNA: TGTGCCAGCAGCTTAGGGACAGGGGGATTGACTGAAGCTTTCTTT; CDR3 protein: CASSLGTGGLTEAFF
clone size: many; V gene: TRBV7-2; D gene: .; J gene: TRBJ1-2; CDR3 DNA: TGTGCCAGCAGCTTAGTTGGCAGCTCTAACTATGGCTACACCTTC; CDR3 protein: CASSLVGSSNYGYTF
clone size: large; V gene: TRBV9; D gene: TRBD1; J gene: TRBJ1-4; CDR3 DNA: TGTGCCAGCAGCACCTCTCCGACAGGGCGTGAAAAACTGTTTTTT; CDR3 protein: CASSTSPTGREKLFF
clone size: many; V gene: TRBV27; D gene: .; J gene: TRBJ2-7; CDR3 DNA: TGTGCCAGCAGTTCAGGGGAGTGGGACGAGCAGTACTTC; CDR3 protein: CASSSGEWDEQYF
clone size: .; V gene: TRBV20-1; D gene: .; J gene: TRBJ2-1; CDR3 DNA: TGCAGTGCTAGTCCACATCTGACCCTAGACAATGAGCAGTTCTTC; CDR3 protein: CSASPHLTLDNEQFF
clone size: few; V gene: TRBV3-1; D gene: TRBD1; J gene: TRBJ2-7; CDR3 DNA: TGTGCCAGCAGCCCGAGACAGGGTGATGCTACGGAGCAGTACTTC; CDR3 protein: CASSPRQGDATEQYF
clone size: many; V gene: TRBV11-2; D gene: .; J gene: TRBJ1-4; CDR3 DNA: TGTGCCAGCAGCTTAGAAGTGGGTTCAGAAAAACTGTTTTTT; CDR3 protein: CASSLEVGSEKLFF
clone size: .; V gene: TRBV10-3; D gene: .; J gene: TRBJ1-5; CDR3 DNA: TGTGCCATCAGTGAAGGGGAAATTCAGCCCCAGCATTTT; CDR3 protein: CAISEGEIQPQHF
clone size: many; V gene: TRBV4-2; D gene: TRBD2; J gene: TRBJ2-5; CDR3 DNA: TGTGCCAGCAGCCAAGATTATCCGGGGACTAGCGGGGCTAAAGAGACCCAGTACTTC; CDR3 protein: CASSQDYPGTSGAKETQYF
clone size: .; V gene: TRBV10-2; D gene: .; J gene: TRBJ1-2; CDR3 DNA: TGCGCCAGCAGCGACCGGGCCCTTCCCGCTAACTATGGCTACACCTTC; CDR3 protein: CASSDRALPANYGYTF
clone size: few; V gene: TRBV20-1; D gene: TRBD2; J gene: TRBJ2-7; CDR3 DNA: TGCAGTGCTAGTCTATTAGCGGGACGCTCCTACGAGCAGTACTTC; CDR3 protein: CSASLLAGRSYEQYF
clone size: many; V gene: TRBV6-1; D gene: .; J gene: TRBJ2-1; CDR3 DNA: TGTGCCAGCGGATGGGCGGGGGCCCTAGGAGAGCAGTTCTTC; CDR3 protein: CASGWAGALGEQFF
clone size: .; V gene: TRBV15; D gene: .; J gene: TRBJ1-1; CDR3 DNA: TGTGCCACCAGCAGAGATCTAGGGCACAATGAAGCTTTCTTT; CDR3 protein: CATSRDLGHNEAFF
clone size: .; V gene: TRBV5-5; D gene: .; J gene: TRBJ2-5; CDR3 DNA: TGTGCCAGCAGCTTGCACAGAGGGGAGACCCAGTACTTC; CDR3 protein: CASSLHRGETQYF
clone size: .; V gene: TRBV25-1; D gene: .; J gene: TRBJ1-6; CDR3 DNA: TGTGCCAGCAGCAGGACAGTCTATAATTCACCCCTCCACTTT; CDR3 protein: CASSRTVYNSPLHF